This TCR beta chain emerged from a study of T cells in Graves' hyperthyroidism and ophthalmopathy. Study overall: Peripheral blood was acquired at first diagnosis, ahead of any therapy whatsoever.

In this sample, this clonotype turned up a few times. What it binds is unknown. Uncontrolled infections, other autoimmune diseases, pregnancy or lactation led to exclusion of patients. Findings and caveats of the study: In the blood, most expanded thyroid clonotypes above 0.001 appeared as well.

Amplification yielded TCR beta CDR3 regions, with RNA transcripts as the source. HTBI primers drove first-round RT-PCR of the TCR CDR3. TCRdb re-derived calls from the multiplex PCR reads in MiXCR, one entry per CDR3 protein. The sample yields about 210,000 distinct CDR3 sequences, 15% to 20% seen once. With 0 bases clipped from V and 6 bases from J, the junction kept 0 bases outside the gene matches. Germline values: CDR1 SGDLS, CDR2 YYNGEE. CDR3 length: 13 amino acids. Sequenced material: blood. This rearrangement joins TRBV9 to TRBJ1-2; 9 bases match TRBD1. The sequence was collected from a man aged 45-65 years with Graves' hyperthyroidism. CDR3 in DNA: TGTGCCAGCAGCGTAGGGACAGGGGATGGCTACACCTTC. The encoded protein is CASSVGTGDGYTF.